This entry lists 26 T cell receptor beta chains sequenced from one sample in a study of T cell responses to AZD1222 COVID-19 vaccine. Libraries were prepared by immunoSEQ multiplex PCR; TCRdb keeps only in-frame clonotypes and omits some of them. The data contain roughly 160,000 clones, 85% to 95% of them singletons. This specimen consisted of peripheral blood, obtained on day 0 of AZD1222 vaccination. The receptors were gathered from an adult in good health.

The J gene is TRBJ1-2, the V gene TRBV6-5; D remains unclear. The CDR3 is 15 residues long. V gave up 2 bases and J gave up 0 bases, with 10 bases separating them. CDR1 is MNHEY and CDR2 is SVGAGI in the germline V gene. The CDR3 DNA reads TGTGCCAGCAGTTACCTGGCGGCTACTAACTATGGCTACACCTTC. Its translation: CASSYLAATNYGYTF.

The chain has TRBV9 and TRBJ2-3; D remains ambiguous. V shed 0 bases and J shed 2 bases, with 16 bases lying between them. The CDR3 consists of 17 residues. The germline V gene encodes CDR1 SGDLS and CDR2 YYNGEE. CDR3 in amino acids: CASSVENRMGFTDTQYF. CDR3 DNA sequence: TGTGCCAGCAGCGTAGAGAATAGGATGGGTTTCACAGATACGCAGTATTTT.

J is TRBJ2-1 and V is TRBV7-6; TRBD1 matches 7 bases. V was clipped by 3 bases and J by 1 base; unmatched bases: 3. The germline V gene encodes CDR1 SGHVS and CDR2 FNYEAQ. The CDR3 length is 15 residues. The CDR3 protein is CASSLQGESYNEQFF. The CDR3 DNA reads as TGTGCCAGCAGCTTGCAGGGGGAGTCCTACAATGAGCAGTTCTTC.

The chain recombines TRBV23-1 with TRBJ2-4; weak D call: TRBD1 (5 bases). TRBV23-1 has ORF status, its function being uncertain. V lost 2 bases and J lost 7, with 21 bases in between. CDR3 length: 17 amino acids. The CDR3 DNA follows: TGCGCCAGCAGTCAAGAAGACAGACCCAAGGTCAGGAACATTCAGTACTTC. Its protein product is CASSQEDRPKVRNIQYF.

The chain recombines TRBV7-8 with TRBJ2-1; 11 positions agree with TRBD2. Germline values: CDR1 SGHVS, CDR2 FQNEAQ. With 1 base clipped from V and 10 bases from J, the junction kept 6 bases outside the gene matches. This CDR3 has 15 residues. CDR3 amino acids: CASSLVAGGTLEQFF. The CDR3 DNA sequence: TGTGCCAGCAGCTTAGTAGCGGGGGGGACGCTCGAGCAGTTCTTC.

The rearrangement links TRBV10-3 to TRBJ2-3, with unresolved D. CDR3 length: 16 amino acids. CDR1 is ENHRY and CDR2 is SYGVKD in the germline V gene. V lost 0 bases and J lost 0, with 10 bases in between. CDR3 amino acids: CAISESPDGSTDTQYF. The CDR3 nucleotides are TGTGCCATCAGTGAGTCGCCTGACGGTAGCACAGATACGCAGTATTTT.

The V gene is TRBV18, the J gene TRBJ1-5, with a weak D call TRBD1 (5 bases). CDR1 and CDR2 (germline): KGHSH, LQKENI. The CDR3 is made up of 16 amino acids. V was pared by 2 bases and J by 2 bases, with 13 bases between. The CDR3 bases are TGTGCCAGCTCACCAGCCGGGACGGGACGCAATCAGCCCCAGCATTTT. Translating it yields CASSPAGTGRNQPQHF.

Notes on this clone: A read error is likely, as this CDR3 ends without the conserved phenylalanine or tryptophan. The V and J genes are TRBV10-3 and TRBJ1-2; D is unresolved. Trimming pared 3 bases from V and 9 bases from J, leaving 11 bases between. CDR3 length: 12 residues. Germline assignment: CDR1 ENHRY and CDR2 SYGVKD. CDR3 bases: TGTGCCATCAGTGAAGAGACTGGAAGCTACACCCTC. It is translated as CAISEETGSYTL.

The rearrangement links TRBV18 to TRBJ1-2, with D unclear. The CDR3 consists of 21 residues. Germline V lookup: CDR1 KGHSH, CDR2 LQKENI. With 3 bases removed from V and 3 bases from J, the gap between germline ends came to 32 bases. Here the CDR3 DNA reads TGTGCCAGCTCACCCCTACGGGCCGGAGATTTCCAACTACAAATTGACTATGGCTACACCTTC. It specifies CASSPLRAGDFQLQIDYGYTF.

The CDR3 spells CASSQSSGTGGNYGYTF. CDR3 coding DNA: TGTGCCAGCAGCCAATCGTCTGGGACAGGGGGCAACTATGGCTACACCTTC. V usage is TRBV3-1 (or the pseudogene TRBV3-2) and J usage is TRBJ1-2; 12 bases match TRBD1. CDR3 length equals 17 residues. With 2 bases clipped from V and 2 bases from J, the junction kept 6 bases outside the gene matches. CDR1 and CDR2 (germline): LGHDT, YNNKEL (reference sequence).

The chain uses TRBV5-6 and TRBJ2-4; 7 bases are shared with TRBD2. This CDR3 has 12 amino acids. Losses at the gene ends were 6 bases for V and 7 bases for J; bases not matched to a gene: 4. The V gene's germline CDR1 is SGHDT and CDR2 YYEEEE. CDR3 amino acids: CASNWRGNIQYF. CDR3 DNA: TGTGCCAGCAACTGGCGGGGGAACATTCAGTACTTC. The variable domain in full, completed from reference TRBV5-6 and TRBJ2-4, reads DAGVTQSPTHLIKTRGQQVTLRCSPKSGHDTVSWYQQALGQGPQFIFQYYEEEERQRGNFPDRFSGHQFPNYSSELNVNALLLGDSALYLCASNWRGNIQYFGAGTRLSVL.

The rearrangement links TRBV2 to TRBJ1-1; TRBD1 is a possible D gene (5 bases). Germline V gene lookup returns CDR1 SNHLY and CDR2 FYNNEI. The CDR3 has 14 amino acids. With 6 bases removed from V and 5 bases from J, the gap between germline ends came to 16 bases. The CDR3 DNA follows: TGTGCCAGCAGGGACCGCGGGGGGGGAACTGAAGCTTTCTTT. Its translation is CASRDRGGGTEAFF.

The table lists this clone with a count of one. The chain joins TRBV30 to TRBJ1-3; D gene unclear. Germline CDR1 and CDR2: GTSNPN and SVGIG (reference sequence). The V gene lost 4 bases and the J gene lost 0 bases, with 10 bases spanning the gap. This CDR3 comprises 14 residues. DNA for the CDR3: TGTGCCTGGAATCCCGTTACCTCTGGAAACACCATATATTTT. Translated: CAWNPVTSGNTIYF.

The CDR3 coding sequence is TGTGCCAGCAGCTTAGCGGGCAAACCCGCCTCTGGCTACACCTTC. Amino acid sequence: CASSLAGKPASGYTF. The chain combines TRBV11-1 with TRBJ1-2; no clear D. The V end was cut by 0 bases, the J end by 7 bases, with 15 bases between. Germline V lookup: CDR1 SGHAT, CDR2 FQDESV (reference sequence). CDR3 length equals 15 residues.

The gene calls are TRBV3-1 (or the pseudogene TRBV3-2) and TRBJ2-3; TRBD2 matches at 16 bases. V lost 5 bases and J lost 6; bases outside the gene matches: 8. Germline assignment: CDR1 LGHDT and CDR2 YNNKEL (reference sequence). The CDR3 covers 17 residues. The CDR3 DNA reads TGTGCCAGCAGCGGAGGGACTAGCGGGGGGGCATGGGATACGCAGTATTTT. Protein product: CASSGGTSGGAWDTQYF.

This chain joins TRBV6-4 and TRBJ2-1; 11 bases agree with TRBD1. The germline V gene encodes CDR1 MRHNA and CDR2 SNTAGT. The CDR3 loop spans 13 amino acids. The V and J ends lost 8 bases and 9 bases, in that order; junction bases with no gene match: 6. Here the CDR3 DNA reads TGTGCCAGCTCAAGGGGACAGGGGGTTGAGCAGTTCTTC. It encodes CASSRGQGVEQFF.

The V and J genes are TRBV3-1 (or the pseudogene TRBV3-2) and TRBJ2-7; TRBD2 is a possible D gene (5 bases). Germline V gives CDR1 LGHDT, CDR2 YNNKEL (reference sequence). The V gene lost 1 base and the J gene lost 0 bases, with 7 bases spanning the gap. The CDR3 totals 14 residues. The CDR3 DNA sequence: TGTGCCAGCAGCCAAGGGACTCCCTCCTACGAGCAGTACTTC. Translation gives CASSQGTPSYEQYF.

J is TRBJ1-1 and V is TRBV6-2 or TRBV6-3, with a possible D match to TRBD1 (5 bases). Germline V lookup: CDR1 MNHEY, CDR2 SVGEGT. Trimming shortened V by 6 bases and J by 1 base, and 9 bases separated the two germline ends. The CDR3 runs 13 residues. The CDR3 region has the DNA TGTGCCAGCAGCCAAGGGACGAACACTGAAGCTTTCTTT. Protein sequence: CASSQGTNTEAFF.

The gene calls are TRBV28 and TRBJ1-2; D not resolved. CDR3 length: 13 residues. V was shortened by 6 bases and J by 8 bases, with 16 bases between the two germline ends. Germline V gene sequence: CDR1 MDHEN, CDR2 SYDVKM. The CDR3 bases are TGTGCCAGCAGGAGAAACGCGATTTGGGGCTACACCTTC. This codes for CASRRNAIWGYTF.

The chain combines TRBV19 with TRBJ1-1; D ambiguous. Germline CDR1 and CDR2: LNHDA and SQIVND (reference sequence). The CDR3 runs 14 residues. The V end was cut by 0 bases, the J end by 0 bases, with 5 bases between. CDR3 sequence: CASSIDRLNTEAFF. CDR3 nucleotides: TGTGCCAGTAGTATAGACAGATTGAACACTGAAGCTTTCTTT.

This chain joins TRBV3-1 (or the pseudogene TRBV3-2) and TRBJ1-2; TRBD1 matches at 10 bases. J lost 7 bases, V lost 3 bases, and 2 bases had no gene match. CDR1 and CDR2 (germline): LGHDT, YNNKEL (reference sequence). The CDR3 totals 13 residues. In DNA form, the CDR3 reads TGTGCCAGCAGCCAGTGGACAGGGGGTGGCTACACCTTC. Encoded protein: CASSQWTGGGYTF.

The chain carries TRBV9 and TRBJ1-6; 9 bases align to TRBD1. The CDR3 contains 14 residues. The germline gives CDR1 SGDLS, CDR2 YYNGEE. The V and J ends lost 4 bases and 14 bases, in that order; junction bases with no gene match: 10. The CDR3 is CASSTGTGRRTLHF. CDR3 in DNA: TGTGCCAGCAGCACCGGGACAGGGCGTCGCACCCTCCACTTT.

The V gene is TRBV6-5, the J gene TRBJ1-1, with D perhaps TRBD1 (6 bases). The V and J ends lost 7 bases and 3 bases respectively, with 6 bases between them. There are 11 residues in the CDR3. CDR1 is MNHEY and CDR2 is SVGAGI in the germline V gene. In DNA, the CDR3 is TGTGCCAGCAAGGGGGACACTGAAGCTTTCTTT. Translating it yields CASKGDTEAFF.

This clone showed up just once. The V call is TRBV28, the J call TRBJ2-2; 14 nucleotides agree with TRBD2. The CDR3 is 19 amino acids. CDR1 is MDHEN, CDR2 SYDVKM, per germline. V lost 4 bases and J lost 1; bases outside the gene matches: 8. CDR3 nucleotides: TGTGCCAGCAGTTCACCGGGACTAGCGGGGGATAGGAACACCGGGGAGCTGTTTTTT. Translated: CASSSPGLAGDRNTGELFF.

The CDR3 sequence is CASSYQGPLNEKLFF. The CDR3 region has the DNA TGTGCCAGCAGTTATCAGGGGCCGCTTAATGAAAAACTGTTTTTT. The gene calls are TRBV6-6 and TRBJ1-4; TRBD1 might be the D (6 bases). CDR1 is MNHNY, CDR2 SVGAGI, per germline (reference sequence). This CDR3 spans 15 amino acids. The V end lost 3 bases, the J end lost 4 bases, and 12 bases lay between the germline ends.

This clone has only a few counts. The gene calls are TRBV3-1 (or the pseudogene TRBV3-2) and TRBJ1-6, with 7 nucleotides matching TRBD1. This CDR3 comprises 19 residues. The V gene's germline CDR1 is LGHDT and CDR2 YNNKEL (reference sequence). Trimming removed 3 bases from V and 5 bases from J; junction bases left unmatched: 16. CDR3 residues: CASSHIQGMTGNNNSPLHF. Written as DNA, the CDR3 is TGTGCCAGCAGCCATATCCAGGGAATGACAGGGAATAATAATTCACCCCTCCACTTT.